This is a list of T cell receptor beta chains from one sample in a study of blood T cell repertoires in COVID-19. Sequencing used immunoSEQ multiplex PCR; TCRdb keeps in-frame clones, though not all of them. This sample has tens of thousands of clones, with approximately 78% found just once. Sequenced: peripheral blood. The receptor source for this set is a human donor with acute or convalescent COVID-19. The donor label of this sample is uncertain. Both conserved end residues are part of each CDR3. A D gene is named only where the DNA matches it firmly. The listing skips clone size in some rows; elsewhere it reads once, few, many or a size class.

size	J	V	length	D	DNA	CDR3
.	TRBJ2-3	TRBV24-1	16	.	TGTGCCACCAGTGATTTTAATGAAGGGGGACCAGATACGCAGTATTTT	CATSDFNEGGPDTQYF
.	TRBJ1-2	TRBV7-9	17	TRBD1	TGTGCCAGCAGCGTATCCGGGACAGAAGGTGCTAACTATGGCTACACCTTC	CASSVSGTEGANYGYTF
.	TRBJ2-7	TRBV6-1	15	.	TGTGCCAGCAGTGAAGGGGGGGACAGTGCCTACGAGCAGTACTTC	CASSEGGDSAYEQYF
.	TRBJ2-2	TRBV11-2	13	.	TGTGCCAGCAGCTTAGATCTCGCCGGGGAGCTGTTTTTT	CASSLDLAGELFF
.	TRBJ2-5	TRBV20-1	15	.	TGCAGTGCTAGTCGCGGAACCTCTAAACCGGAGACCCAGTACTTC	CSASRGTSKPETQYF
once	TRBJ2-1	TRBV7-3	13	.	TGTGCCAGCAGCTTGGCCCTCGGGAATGAGCAGTTCTTC	CASSLALGNEQFF
.	TRBJ1-4	TRBV28	15	.	TGTGCCAGCGGCAACTGGAGGGTCTTAGGAGAAAAACTGTTTTTT	CASGNWRVLGEKLFF
.	TRBJ1-1	TRBV6-1	13	TRBD1	TGTGCCAGCAGTGACAACCGGGACAGGGGGCGTTTCTTT	CASSDNRDRGRFF
.	TRBJ1-5	TRBV10-3	13	.	TGTGCCATCAGGGACAATAGCAATCAGCCCCAGCATTTT	CAIRDNSNQPQHF
.	TRBJ1-5	TRBV16	15	.	TGTGCCAGCAGCCCAATCACGGGGGGGAGGCAGCCCCAGCATTTT	CASSPITGGRQPQHF
.	TRBJ2-1	TRBV5-4	13	.	TGTGCCAGCAGCTGGCGCGGCGACAATGAGCAGTTCTTC	CASSWRGDNEQFF
.	TRBJ2-7	TRBV11-2	15	.	TGTGCCAGCAGCTTAGGGCTGCGGGCGCTCTACGAGCAGTACTTC	CASSLGLRALYEQYF
.	TRBJ1-5	TRBV5-6	15	TRBD1	TGTGCCAGCAGCTTGTTCCACAGGGGTGGTCAGCCCCAGCATTTT	CASSLFHRGGQPQHF
.	TRBJ2-2	TRBV30	14	.	TGTGCCTGGAGCAGCAAGACTACGGTGTGGGAGCTGTTTTTT	CAWSSKTTVWELFF
few	TRBJ1-2	TRBV28	12	.	TGTGCCAGCAGGCCGTTCGGCTATGGCTACACCTTC	CASRPFGYGYTF
few	TRBJ1-2	TRBV7-9	17	TRBD1	TGTGCCAGCAGGAAGCTACAGGGGTCCGCCACTAACTATGGCTACACCTTC	CASRKLQGSATNYGYTF
.	TRBJ1-6	TRBV19	13	.	TGTGCCAGCAGGGGAATTAGTAATTCACCCCTCCACTTT	CASRGISNSPLHF
.	TRBJ2-3	TRBV5-5	16	.	TGTGCCAGCAGCCCTCGGGACAACTCCCCCACAGATACGCAGTATTTT	CASSPRDNSPTDTQYF
.	TRBJ2-1	TRBV20-1	14	.	TGCAGTGCTAGTGGTGGGGGAGGTGGGAATGAGCAGTTCTTC	CSASGGGGGNEQFF
.	TRBJ2-1	TRBV13	12	.	TGTGCCAGCAGCCCAACTAGGTATGAGCAGTTCTTC	CASSPTRYEQFF
.	TRBJ2-4	TRBV5-6	15	.	TGTGCCAGCAGTCTACCGGGGTGGGGGGAAAACATTCAGTACTTC	CASSLPGWGENIQYF
.	TRBJ1-2	TRBV4-3	16	.	TGCGCCAGCAGCCCGTCTGGCGAGAGGGATCTTTATGGCTACACCTTC	CASSPSGERDLYGYTF
.	TRBJ2-1	TRBV4-3	15	.	TGCGCCAGCAGCCAAGAAACCGCGGCTTACAATGAGCAGTTCTTC	CASSQETAAYNEQFF
.	TRBJ1-1	TRBV7-6	16	TRBD1	TGTGCCAGCAGCTCCGTGGGGACAGGGCGATACACTGAAGCTTTCTTT	CASSSVGTGRYTEAFF
few	TRBJ2-1	TRBV7-9	17	TRBD2	TGTGCCAGCAGCTTAGCGCCGGGGGGGCTTTTGGGCAATGAGCAGTTCTTC	CASSLAPGGLLGNEQFF
few	TRBJ2-1	TRBV10-3	15	TRBD2	TGTGCCATCCGGACTAGCGGGGGGAACTACAATGAGCAGTTCTTC	CAIRTSGGNYNEQFF
.	TRBJ2-2	TRBV4-3	18	.	TGCGCCAGCAGCCATTTAGGTCCGGCACCGAGGTTCGCCGGGGAGCTGTTTTTT	CASSHLGPAPRFAGELFF
.	TRBJ1-2	TRBV6-6	15	TRBD1	TGTGCCAGCAGTTACCAAGGGGGCATTCAGGACGGCTACACCTTC	CASSYQGGIQDGYTF
.	TRBJ2-1	TRBV4-3	15	.	TGCGCCAGCAGCCAAGATCGGTCTAGCTACAATGAGCAGTTCTTC	CASSQDRSSYNEQFF
.	TRBJ1-2	TRBV4-3	16	.	TGCGCCAGCAGCCAAGAAGCCACCTCAAGGAGGTATGGCTACACCTTC	CASSQEATSRRYGYTF
.	TRBJ2-2	TRBV10-2	14	.	TGCGCCAGCGCGGCGGAATCGAACACCGGGGAGCTGTTTTTT	CASAAESNTGELFF
.	TRBJ2-5	TRBV18	11	.	TGTGCCAGCTCACCTAAAGAGACCCAGTACTTC	CASSPKETQYF
once	TRBJ2-6	TRBV6-6	17	TRBD2	TGTGCCAGCAGGCGACTAGCGGGAGCTGCGGGGGCCAACGTCCTGACTTTC	CASRRLAGAAGANVLTF
.	TRBJ1-4	TRBV7-2	14	TRBD1	TGTGCCAGCAGCTTCGCAGGGGGAGGTGAAAAACTGTTTTTT	CASSFAGGGEKLFF
.	TRBJ2-1	TRBV5-1	15	TRBD2	TGCGCCAGCAGCCGCTTAGGGACTAATAAAAATGAGCAGTTCTTC	CASSRLGTNKNEQFF
.	TRBJ2-1	TRBV7-2	16	TRBD1	TGTGCCAGCAGTAAGACCGGGACAGGGACTTCTAATGAGCAGTTCTTC	CASSKTGTGTSNEQFF
.	TRBJ2-7	TRBV7-6	14	TRBD1	TGTGCCAGCAGCTTAGGGACAGGGACATACGAGCAGTACTTC	CASSLGTGTYEQYF
.	TRBJ2-1	TRBV7-2	14	TRBD1	TGTGCCAGCAGATCCCGACAGGGGGCAGATGAGCAGTTCTTC	CASRSRQGADEQFF
.	TRBJ2-3	TRBV10-3	14	TRBD1	TGTGCCATCAGGAACACAGGGGCGGCAGATACGCAGTATTTT	CAIRNTGAADTQYF
.	TRBJ2-1	TRBV27	14	TRBD2	TGTGCCAGCAAAAATAGGGGAGGGATCGATGAGCAGTTCTTC	CASKNRGGIDEQFF
.	TRBJ1-3	TRBV11-2	14	.	TGTGCCAGCAGCTTCGCCAGCTCTGGAAACACCATATATTTT	CASSFASSGNTIYF
once	TRBJ2-3	TRBV6-4	16	.	TGTGCCAGCAGTGACTCAGCTCGAGGGCGCACAGATACGCAGTATTTT	CASSDSARGRTDTQYF
.	TRBJ1-2	TRBV5-4	15	.	TGTGCCAGCAGCTCGAATTCGAAGGGGCCCTATGGCTACACCTTC	CASSSNSKGPYGYTF
.	TRBJ1-2	TRBV29-1	17	TRBD1	TGCAGCGTTGAAGATCGGGCTCCGGGACCCTGGACAGGGGGCTACACCTTC	CSVEDRAPGPWTGGYTF
once	TRBJ2-1	TRBV5-5	15	TRBD1	TGTGCCAGCAGCGCCCGGGACAGGGTGGTCAATGAGCAGTTCTTC	CASSARDRVVNEQFF